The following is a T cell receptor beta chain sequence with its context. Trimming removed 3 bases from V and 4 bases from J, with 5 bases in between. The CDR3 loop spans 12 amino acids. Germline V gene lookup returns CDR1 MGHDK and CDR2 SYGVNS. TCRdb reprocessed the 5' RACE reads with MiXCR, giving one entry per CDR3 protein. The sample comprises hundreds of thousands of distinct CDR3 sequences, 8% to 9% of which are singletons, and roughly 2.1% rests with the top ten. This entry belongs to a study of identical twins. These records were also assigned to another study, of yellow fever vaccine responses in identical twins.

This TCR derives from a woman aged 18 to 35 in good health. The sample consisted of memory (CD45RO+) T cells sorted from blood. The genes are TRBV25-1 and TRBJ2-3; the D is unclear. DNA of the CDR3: TGTGCCAGCAGTGATTTTGCAGATACGCAGTATTTT. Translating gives CASSDFADTQYF.